This T cell receptor (beta chain) was retrieved from a study of Ad26.COV2.S vaccination and SARS-CoV-2 variants. In the study overall: The donor belonged to the COV1001 Ad26.COV2.S trial arm. Study-wide findings and caveats: Breadth of non-spike TCRs did not differ between vaccinees and placebo recipients. There was reportedly substantial breadth in spike-specific CD8+ and CD4+ T cell responses after vaccination.

Treatment denoted: approximately 18 received Ad26.COV2.S at low or high dose, single or two shots; about 5 received placebo; per-sample allocation not given. Material that was analyzed had been drawn on day 63 after the first vaccine or placebo injection. The shot given was an Ad26 vector that makes Wuhan-strain SARS-CoV-2 spike. The table came from immunoSEQ multiplex PCR; TCRdb's copy has only in-frame clones and leaves some out. The table records 320,000 or so clones, 90% of them present only once. Germline CDR1 is SGHDN and CDR2 is FVKESK. This CDR3 comprises 16 residues. The V and J ends lost 4 bases and 5 bases, in that order; junction bases with no gene match: 8. In its sample, this clone was seen once. Antigen unknown.

The chain links TRBV14 to TRBJ2-3; 11 positions match TRBD1. The specimen was peripheral blood, collected in a trial of Ad26.COV2.S vaccine versus placebo. The sequence was obtained from a person between 18 and 59 years old who received the Ad26.COV2.S COVID-19 vaccine or a placebo. CDR3 nucleotide sequence: TGTGCCAGCAGCCCAGGACAGGGGGCGCTTGGAGATACGCAGTATTTT. The encoded protein is CASSPGQGALGDTQYF.